This TCR beta chain is from a study of T cells in Graves' hyperthyroidism and ophthalmopathy. TCR beta CDR3 regions were amplified from RNA transcripts. The TCR CDR3 was amplified in a first-round RT-PCR using the HTBI primer set. MiXCR was run by TCRdb on the multiplex PCR reads, yielding one entry per CDR3 protein. This table holds hundreds of thousands of distinct CDR3 sequences, about 20% found once. There are many counts of this clonotype. The antigen is unknown. Study-wide results and limits: Appearing also in blood were most of the thyroid clonotypes expanded above 0.001.

The CDR3 has 16 amino acids. CDR1 SGHAT and CDR2 FQNNGV come from the germline V gene. V shed 0 bases and J shed 4 bases, with 15 bases lying between them. The clonotype comes from a middle-aged man with Graves' ophthalmopathy. V usage is TRBV11-2 and J usage is TRBJ1-1; D gene unclear. Material for sequencing was blood. The CDR3 spells CASSLDRVRRATEAFF. In nucleotides, the CDR3 is TGTGCCAGCAGCTTAGATCGTGTCCGCCGTGCCACTGAAGCTTTCTTT.